This TCR beta chain is drawn from a study of blood T cells in healthy people across ages. Study background: Template switching recovered approximately one barcoded beta molecule for every two T cells.

V was clipped by 6 bases and J by 7 bases, with 13 bases between them. CDR3 length: 14 amino acids. Primed by a sample-barcoded 5' primer and a J-beta primer mix, a second PCR proceeded for 7 to 11 cycles. MiXCR was run by TCRdb on the 5' RACE reads, yielding one entry per CDR3 protein. This sample has about 510,000 distinct CDR3 sequences, with about 26% found just once. Study-wide points: Among long-lived donors, naive CD4+ cells were more numerous and diversity higher than in aged donors.

This clonotype has more than one count but fewer than ten. Its target is unknown. These sequences were also reported in another study, on T cells of mothers and their children.

The specimen sequenced was blood. The receptor was derived from a boy younger than 10 in good health. The chain combines TRBV12-3 or TRBV12-4 with TRBJ1-6; D gene unclear. The DNA of the CDR3 is TGTGCCAGCAGGACGGGATCCGGGAATTCACCCCTCCACTTT. Its protein product is CASRTGSGNSPLHF.